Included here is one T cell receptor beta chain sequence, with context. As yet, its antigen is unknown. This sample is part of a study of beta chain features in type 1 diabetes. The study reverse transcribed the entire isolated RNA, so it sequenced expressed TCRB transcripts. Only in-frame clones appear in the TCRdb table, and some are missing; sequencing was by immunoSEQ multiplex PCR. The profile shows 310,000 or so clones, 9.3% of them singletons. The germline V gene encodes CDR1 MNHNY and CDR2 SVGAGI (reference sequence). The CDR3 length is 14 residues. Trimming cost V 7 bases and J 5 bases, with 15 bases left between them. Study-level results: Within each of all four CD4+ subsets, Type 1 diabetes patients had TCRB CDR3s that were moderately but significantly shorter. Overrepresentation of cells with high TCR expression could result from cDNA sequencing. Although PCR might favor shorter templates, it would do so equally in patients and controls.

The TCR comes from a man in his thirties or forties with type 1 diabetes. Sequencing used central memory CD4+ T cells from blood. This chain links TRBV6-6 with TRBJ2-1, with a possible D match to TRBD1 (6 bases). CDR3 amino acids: CASTGANIHNEQFF. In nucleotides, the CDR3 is TGTGCCAGCACAGGGGCCAACATTCACAATGAGCAGTTCTTC.